This TCR beta chain is from a study of blood T cells in healthy people across ages. General study points: Diversity figures based on one million T cells were deemed too low. Researchers said unsorted PBMCs prevented a conclusive naive versus antigen-experienced comparison.

Alongside a J-beta primer mix, a sample-barcoded 5' primer served in a second PCR lasting about 7 to 12 cycles. TCRdb analysed the 5' RACE reads with MiXCR anew, one entry per CDR3 protein. The sample carries roughly 680,000 distinct CDR3 sequences, 45% to 50% recorded once. Drawing of peripheral blood yielded about 10 milliliters from each donor. This CDR3 contains 14 residues. CDR1 MNHEY and CDR2 SVGEGT come from the germline V gene. V lost 8 bases to trimming and J lost 0 bases, with 12 bases between them. A single count supports this clonotype. Its antigen is as yet unknown. The sequence was collected from a woman aged 55-69 years in good health. The genes are TRBV6-2 or TRBV6-3 and TRBJ2-3; D unresolved. Sequenced material: blood. This chain's CDR3 is CASYPFTSTDTQYF. Here the CDR3 DNA reads TGTGCCAGCTATCCCTTCACTAGCACAGATACGCAGTATTTT.